This T cell receptor (beta chain) was obtained from a study of early T cells in non-severe SARS-CoV-2 infection. Per germline, CDR1 LGHDT and CDR2 YNNKEL (reference sequence). The length of the CDR3 is 15 residues. Study outcomes and limitations: Matches to VDJdb favored anti-spike CD8 responses and missed private and CD4 specificities.

Worth noting for this clonotype: Its antigen is unknown. One end of the junction varies from germline; a read error may be responsible.

TCRdb passed the 5' RACE reads through MiXCR, listing each CDR3 protein once. This sample carries tens of thousands of distinct CDR3 sequences, around 15% of them seen once, and the ten largest clones take 10% to 15%. The source of this sequence is an adult who was a healthcare worker with PCR-confirmed SARS-CoV-2 infection or an uninfected control (not recorded which). The gene calls are TRBV3-1 and TRBJ1-6, with 9 bases fitting TRBD1. The sequencing input was whole blood. CDR3 sequence: CANSRGDRDNSPLHF. For the CDR3, the DNA is TGTGCCAACAGCCGGGGGGACAGGGATAATTCACCCCTCCACTTT.